Reported below is one T cell receptor (beta chain). As yet, its antigen is unknown. Only in-frame clones appear in the TCRdb table, and some are missing; sequencing was by immunoSEQ multiplex PCR. Of over 750,000 clones detected, roughly 96% appear once; the ten largest clones hold about 0.25%. Germline CDR1 LGHNA, CDR2 YSLEER. V shed 3 bases and J shed 4 bases, with 12 bases lying between them. This CDR3 region has 15 residues. These data originate in a study of shared clonotypes between healthy human individuals. Findings of the study overall: Only blood was sampled, and tissue TCR repertoires likely differ from blood ones.

CD45RO-negative, CCR7-positively selected cells formed the naive CD8 fraction, excluding terminally differentiated effector memory CD45RA+ cells. The rearrangement uses TRBV4-3 and TRBJ1-4; unclear D gene. This clonotype was sampled from a young man in good health. Sequencing used naive CD8+ T cells sorted from blood. The CDR3 loop reads CASSHLGQYNEKLFF. CDR3 in DNA: TGCGCCAGCAGCCATCTAGGGCAGTATAATGAAAAACTGTTTTTT.